Sequencing of this T cell receptor beta chain was carried out in a study of human T cells and chemical hapten exposure. Study background: Patients' scalps got diphenylcyclopropenone weekly throughout the approximately 23-week study. Overall study results and limits: TCRs at a frequency above 1 in 1000 stayed unchanged with DPC sensitization. Donors, who had alopecia, may show an immune response that differs from healthy people's. Expanded TCR sets contained significantly more large CDR3 similarity clusters than controls.

TCRdb reprocessed the RACE reads with MiXCR, giving one entry per CDR3 protein. The sample holds roughly 180,000 distinct CDR3 sequences, under 25% seen once. Between the trimmed V and J ends, which lost 1 base and 8 bases, there was a span of 8 bases. Germline values: CDR1 SQVTM, CDR2 ANQGSEA. This CDR3 is built from 12 residues. This clonotype was seen a few times. Its target is unknown. Time point noted: patch test 1, 2 weeks after DPC sensitization. Treatment noted: therapeutic diphenylcyclopropenone sensitization with weekly scalp DPC. Source: whole blood, taken in connection with sensitization to the hapten diphenylcyclopropenone (DPC). The chain uses TRBV29-1 and TRBJ1-4; D call uncertain. The clonotype originates from a woman between 50 and 59 years old with alopecia areata. Some clones in this sample may be carry-over from other donors' samples. CDR3 residues: CSVEGGGEKLFF. In DNA, the CDR3 is TGCAGCGTTGAAGGGGGAGGAGAAAAACTGTTTTTT.